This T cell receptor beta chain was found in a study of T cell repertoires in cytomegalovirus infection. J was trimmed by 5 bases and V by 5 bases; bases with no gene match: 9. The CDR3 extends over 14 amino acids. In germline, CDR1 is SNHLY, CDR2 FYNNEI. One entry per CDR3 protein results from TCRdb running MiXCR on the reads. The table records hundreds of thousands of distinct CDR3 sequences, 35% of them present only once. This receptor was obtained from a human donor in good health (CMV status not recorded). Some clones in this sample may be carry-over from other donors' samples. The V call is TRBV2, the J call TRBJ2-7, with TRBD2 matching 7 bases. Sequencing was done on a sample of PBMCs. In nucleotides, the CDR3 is TGTGCCAGCAGTTACCAGGGAGGGCGGGACGAGCAGTACTTC. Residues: CASSYQGGRDEQYF.